The 29 T cell receptor beta chains below were found in one sample sequenced in a study of identical twins (dated by TCRdb to the mid-2010s). Library generation was performed with 5' RACE. Sequencing used an Illumina HiSeq 2000. TCRdb reanalyzed the raw reads on its own, using fastp at Q25 for trimming and MiXCR for clone calling, and kept in-frame beta chains. Each entry merges the rows of one CDR3 protein and shows their most common DNA and genes. Within this sample are over 550,000 distinct CDR3 sequences, with 7.1% of them counted one time only. The leading ten clones occupy 1.6% of the sample. The data were also submitted as part of a second study, on yellow fever vaccine responses in identical twins.

Sequencing was performed on PBMCs. These receptors were obtained from a woman between 18 and 29 years old in good health.

This chain uses TRBV15 with TRBJ2-3; 10 nucleotides line up with TRBD2. Germline assignment: CDR1 LNHNV and CDR2 YYDKDF (reference sequence). The trim removed 3 bases at V and 2 bases at J, leaving 2 bases unmatched. The CDR3 contains 15 residues. In DNA, the CDR3 is TGTGCCACCAGCAGCACTAGCGGGGCCACAGATACGCAGTATTTT. This translates into CATSSTSGATDTQYF.

This clonotype has at least ten counts. V is TRBV20-1 and J is TRBJ2-5; 10 positions match TRBD2. Unmatched junction bases numbered 5, after V lost 1 base and J lost 0 bases. Germline V gene lookup returns CDR1 DFQATT and CDR2 SNEGSKA (reference sequence). This CDR3 comprises 16 residues. The CDR3 DNA follows: TGCAGTGCTAGAGTTAGGACTAGCGGATACCAAGAGACCCAGTACTTC. It encodes CSARVRTSGYQETQYF.

The genes are TRBV5-1 and TRBJ2-7; D uncertain. Trimming left V 4 bases short and J 1 base short, with 12 bases between. CDR1 and CDR2 from the germline V gene are SGHRS and YFSETQ. This CDR3 has 14 residues. The CDR3 DNA reads TGCGCCAGCAGCCCGACCTTTCGATCCTACGAGCAGTACTTC. Encoded protein: CASSPTFRSYEQYF.

This clonotype was observed a handful of times. The V call is TRBV5-1, the J call TRBJ1-1, with 11 bases lining up with TRBD1. The CDR3 runs to 18 residues. The junction had 8 bases not matched to a gene; V was cut back by 1 base and J by 0 bases. CDR1 and CDR2 (germline): SGHRS, YFSETQ. The CDR3 nucleotides read TGCGCCAGCAGCTTGACCGGGACAGGGGGTTACATGAACACTGAAGCTTTCTTT. This translates into CASSLTGTGGYMNTEAFF.

This clonotype turned up a few times. The chain links TRBV19 to TRBJ2-2; 7 bases map to TRBD2. V gave up 1 base and J gave up 4 bases; unmatched junction bases: 9. The CDR3 is 17 amino acids. CDR1 is LNHDA, CDR2 SQIVND, per germline (reference sequence). CDR3 amino acids: CASSIVWLADATGELFF. The DNA for the CDR3 is TGTGCCAGTAGTATAGTATGGCTAGCGGATGCCACCGGGGAGCTGTTTTTT.

This clonotype came up a few times. This rearrangement joins TRBV6-4 to TRBJ2-3; 8 bases match TRBD1. The CDR3 is made up of 22 amino acids. Germline trimming cut 5 bases from V and 2 bases from J; bases unmatched to any gene: 27. Per the germline V gene, CDR1 is MRHNA and CDR2 is SNTAGT. In DNA, the CDR3 is TGTGCCAGCAGTCCCTCGGACAGGGCGGGTTTCCTCCCTAAAACATTCACAGATACGCAGTATTTT. Encoded protein: CASSPSDRAGFLPKTFTDTQYF.

This clonotype was observed a few times. The rearrangement joins TRBV5-5 to TRBJ1-4, with a tentative D call TRBD1 (5 bases). Germline V lookup: CDR1 SGHKS, CDR2 YYEKEE (reference sequence). Between the trimmed V and J ends, which lost 4 bases and 3 bases, there was a span of 16 bases. This CDR3 contains 16 residues. CDR3 coding DNA: TGTGCCAGCAGCCCACAGCAAGGGGCGGCTAATGAAAAACTGTTTTTT. This encodes CASSPQQGAANEKLFF.

The rearrangement uses TRBV20-1 and TRBJ2-3; possible D gene TRBD2, 5 bases. V was pared by 6 bases and J by 0 bases, with 19 bases between. Germline CDR1 DFQATT, CDR2 SNEGSKA (reference sequence). The CDR3 spans 16 residues. The CDR3: CSAEIRSGSSTDTQYF. CDR3 bases: TGCAGTGCCGAAATCCGTTCGGGATCTAGCACAGATACGCAGTATTTT.

This clonotype was counted many times. This chain joins TRBV3-1 and TRBJ1-5; D unclear. The ends were cut back, 0 bases at V and 6 bases at J, with 9 bases in the middle. This CDR3 is 14 amino acids long. The germline V gene encodes CDR1 LGHDT and CDR2 YNNKEL (reference sequence). The CDR3, as DNA: TGTGCCAGCAGCCAAGAATGGCGGTGTCAGCCCCAGCATTTT. This sequence encodes CASSQEWRCQPQHF.

This clonotype was detected many times. The rearrangement links TRBV6-1 to TRBJ1-3, with 7 nucleotides matching TRBD1. The V gene's germline CDR1 is MNHNS and CDR2 SASEGT. The J segment lost 0 bases and the V segment lost 6 bases, leaving 11 bases of the junction unmatched. The CDR3 is made up of 17 amino acids. The CDR3 spells CASRTGTEISSGNTIYF. CDR3 DNA: TGTGCCAGCAGAACCGGGACAGAGATTAGCTCTGGAAACACCATATATTTT.

This clonotype appeared a few times. The CDR3 loop reads CASSQDRVSGDYGYTF. In DNA form, the CDR3 reads TGTGCCAGCAGCCAAGATCGCGTTTCGGGGGACTATGGCTACACCTTC. This chain uses TRBV3-1 with TRBJ1-2; tentatively, D is TRBD1 (5 bases). The CDR3 is 16 amino acids. Germline lookup yields CDR1 LGHDT and CDR2 YNNKEL (reference sequence). V shed 0 bases and J shed 3 bases, with 14 bases lying between them.

This clonotype has at least ten counts. The V and J genes are TRBV20-1 and TRBJ1-1, with D unclear. Looked up from germline, CDR1 is DFQATT and CDR2 is SNEGSKA (reference sequence). The V end lost 3 bases, the J end lost 10 bases, and 21 bases lay between the germline ends. This CDR3 region has 14 residues. CDR3 nucleotides: TGCAGTGCTAGTGGGGTCACCCTCGGCCGCGTAGCTTTCTTT. Translating gives CSASGVTLGRVAFF.

The chain couples TRBV28 to TRBJ2-7; 10 positions agree with TRBD2. The CDR3 runs 16 residues. V shed 3 bases and J 1 base; nucleotides not matched to a gene: 6. The V gene's germline CDR1 is MDHEN and CDR2 SYDVKM. The CDR3 region is CASSFSLAGGSYEQYF. In nucleotides, the CDR3 is TGTGCCAGCAGTTTCTCCTTAGCGGGAGGATCCTACGAGCAGTACTTC.

The rearrangement uses TRBV4-1 and TRBJ2-1; TRBD2 aligns across 14 bases. V dropped 4 bases and J dropped 9; count of bases not matched to a gene: 14. Germline V CDR1 and CDR2: MGHRA, YSYEKL. The CDR3 spans 18 residues. CDR3 sequence reads: CASSPGLAGGGAGGEQFF. The CDR3 coding sequence is TGCGCCAGCAGCCCCGGACTAGCGGGAGGCGGAGCAGGGGGTGAGCAGTTCTTC.

The J gene is TRBJ2-1, the V gene TRBV5-1; 7 bases match TRBD2. Germline V gives CDR1 SGHRS, CDR2 YFSETQ. The CDR3 spans 18 residues. The J segment lost 0 bases and the V segment lost 3 bases, leaving 12 bases of the junction unmatched. CDR3 loop: CASSSRREAYYSYNEQFF. CDR3 coding DNA: TGCGCCAGCAGCTCCCGACGGGAGGCTTATTACTCCTACAATGAGCAGTTCTTC.

This clonotype was seen repeatedly, ten times or more. Compared with germline, one end of the junction differs, possibly owing to a read error. The rearrangement joins TRBV28 to TRBJ1-5; tentative D call: TRBD1 (6 bases). Looked up from germline, CDR1 is MDHEN and CDR2 is SYDVKM. The CDR3 is 15 amino acids. The CDR3 DNA sequence: TGTGCCAGCAGTTTGTCCGGGATGCCTCGGACAGTTTTGCCTTTT. Translated: CASSLSGMPRTVLPF.

The chain links TRBV20-1 to TRBJ2-1, with 16 bases matching TRBD2. V lost 5 bases to trimming and J lost 15 bases; unmatched junction nucleotides: 13. CDR3 size: 15 residues. CDR1 DFQATT and CDR2 SNEGSKA come from the germline V gene (reference sequence). As DNA, the CDR3 is TGCAGTGCTTCCACCGGGACTAGCGGGGGGGCAGGTGCGTTCTTC. Amino acid sequence: CSASTGTSGGAGAFF.

The chain combines TRBV5-1 with TRBJ2-7, with 7 positions matching TRBD1. This CDR3 contains 16 residues. The germline V gene has CDR1 SGHRS and CDR2 YFSETQ. V was pared by 0 bases and J by 3 bases, with 9 bases of the junction left unmatched. In DNA, the CDR3 is TGCGCCAGCAGCTTGGCCCATCGACAGGGCAACTACGAGCAGTACGTC. Its protein product is CASSLAHRQGNYEQYV.

This clonotype has ten or more counts. The rearrangement uses TRBV15 and TRBJ2-1; no definite D call. Germline assignment: CDR1 LNHNV and CDR2 YYDKDF (reference sequence). This CDR3 is 15 amino acids long. Trimming shortened V by 5 bases and J by 0 bases, and 11 bases separated the two germline ends. The chain's CDR3 is CATSGAPSSYNEQFF. CDR3 sequence (DNA): TGTGCCACCAGCGGCGCGCCTAGCTCCTACAATGAGCAGTTCTTC. Variable domain in full (rest from reference TRBV15 and TRBJ2-1): DAMVIQNPRYQVTQFGKPVTLSCSQTLNHNVMYWYQQKSSQAPKLLFHYYDKDFNNEADTPDNFQSRRPNTSFCFLDIRSPGLGDTAMYLCATSGAPSSYNEQFFGPGTRLTVL.

The chain employs TRBV11-2 and TRBJ2-5; 7 bases are a match to TRBD2. With 3 bases clipped from V and 4 bases from J, the junction kept 5 bases outside the gene matches. The CDR3 runs to 14 residues. The germline gives CDR1 SGHAT, CDR2 FQNNGV. CDR3 DNA sequence: TGTGCCAGCAGCTTCGCGGGGAGGGGAGAGACCCAGTACTTC. Residues: CASSFAGRGETQYF.

V is TRBV29-1 and J is TRBJ2-7; the D gene is possibly TRBD1 (6 bases). Trimming stripped 2 bases from V and 1 base from J, with 9 bases between. The CDR3 contains 13 residues. Germline V gene sequence: CDR1 SQVTM, CDR2 ANQGSEA. CDR3 sequence (DNA): TGCAGCGTTGAACGCCAGGGGTCCTACGAGCAGTACTTC. Translating it yields CSVERQGSYEQYF.

Ten or more counts support this clonotype. The rearrangement links TRBV7-9 to TRBJ2-1; no firm D call. Per germline, CDR1 SEHNR and CDR2 FQNEAQ (reference sequence). The CDR3 spans 13 residues. Trimming pared 4 bases from V and 8 bases from J, leaving 12 bases between. DNA of the CDR3: TGTGCCAGCAGCTCCTACTTAGTGGATGAGCAGTTCTTC. Amino acids: CASSSYLVDEQFF.

This clonotype has a count of ten or more. The genes are TRBV10-3 and TRBJ2-7; 10 bases are shared with TRBD1. The CDR3 consists of 15 residues. Germline lookup yields CDR1 ENHRY and CDR2 SYGVKD. The V segment lost 2 bases and the J segment 5 bases; nucleotides outside the gene matches: 6. Written as DNA, the CDR3 is TGTGCCATCAGTGAGGAGGGGACAGGGGACGACGAGCAGTACGTC. This encodes CAISEEGTGDDEQYV.

This clonotype was detected ten times or more. The V and J genes are TRBV20-1 and TRBJ1-5, with D possibly TRBD1 on 5 matching bases. The CDR3 loop spans 14 amino acids. The V gene's germline CDR1 is DFQATT and CDR2 SNEGSKA (reference sequence). Trimming took off 3 bases at V and 3 bases at J, with 12 bases between the two ends. This CDR3 reads CSASRGDFNQPQHF. The CDR3 region has the DNA TGCAGTGCTAGCCGGGGGGACTTCAATCAGCCCCAGCATTTT.

This chain links TRBV6-1 with TRBJ2-3, with a tentative D call TRBD2 (5 bases). From germline, CDR1 is MNHNS and CDR2 SASEGT. With 2 bases removed from V and 1 base from J, the gap between germline ends came to 13 bases. The CDR3 has 16 amino acids. CDR3 sequence: CASSEYGEPGTDTQYF. The CDR3 bases are TGTGCCAGCAGTGAATACGGGGAACCAGGCACAGATACGCAGTATTTT.

The J gene is TRBJ2-1, the V gene TRBV29-1; perhaps TRBD1 as D (6 bases). Germline CDR1 is SQVTM and CDR2 is ANQGSEA. V lost 3 bases to trimming and J lost 4 bases, with 10 bases between them. The CDR3 is 13 amino acids. The DNA for the CDR3 is TGCAGCGTTGATGGGGGCGCTTACAATGAGCAGTTCTTC. This sequence encodes CSVDGGAYNEQFF.

This clonotype was counted at least ten times. The CDR3 spells CASSLASREAFF. CDR3 bases: TGTGCCAGCAGCTTAGCGTCGCGTGAGGCTTTCTTT. The gene calls are TRBV7-6 and TRBJ1-1, with D unclear. CDR1 and CDR2 from the germline V gene are SGHVS and FNYEAQ. This CDR3 region has 12 residues. Trimming stripped 0 bases from V and 11 bases from J, with 10 bases between. Full variable domain (rest looked up from reference TRBV7-6 and TRBJ1-1): GAGVSQSPRYKVTKRGQDVALRCDPISGHVSLYWYRQALGQGPEFLTYFNYEAQQDKSGLPNDRFSAERPEGSISTLTIQRTEQRDSAMYRCASSLASREAFFGQGTRLTVV.

This clonotype was picked up a small number of times. The chain recombines TRBV2 with TRBJ2-5; 9 bases are shared with TRBD1. J gave up 5 bases and V 7 bases, and 8 bases lay outside the gene matches. This CDR3 has 14 amino acids. The germline gives CDR1 SNHLY, CDR2 FYNNEI. The CDR3 sequence is CASIPGQGVETQYF. The CDR3 DNA follows: TGTGCCAGCATTCCGGGACAGGGTGTGGAGACCCAGTACTTC. The variable domain in full, with the rest retrieved from reference TRBV2 and TRBJ2-5, is EPEVTQTPSHQVTQMGQEVILRCVPISNHLYFYWYRQILGQKVEFLVSFYNNEISEKSEIFDDQFSVERPDGSNFTLKIRSTKLEDSAMYFCASIPGQGVETQYFGPGTRLLVL.

This clonotype was counted between two and nine times. The J gene is TRBJ2-1, the V gene TRBV24-1, with D perhaps matching TRBD1 (6 bases). The CDR3 sequence is 14 residues long. The germline V and J ends were trimmed by 4 bases and 8 bases, with 14 bases remaining between them. The germline CDR1 and CDR2 sequences are KGHDR and SFDVKD. The CDR3 bases are TGTGCCACCAGTGAGCGCCTACAGGGAGATGAGCAGTTCTTC. Translation: CATSERLQGDEQFF.